This T cell receptor beta chain was documented in a study of blood T cell repertoires in COVID-19. Study at large: COVID-19 samples, acute and convalescent, were from the United States, Italy and Spain. Sources were T cells, B-cell-depleted T cells, or PBMCs; the material itself was cDNA or gDNA.

The V gene lost 0 bases and the J gene lost 2 bases, with 8 bases spanning the gap. From germline, CDR1 is MNHEY and CDR2 SVGAGI. This CDR3 is 14 amino acids long. Per the authors' pipeline: Amplification with reference gene primers provided the estimates of nucleated cell counts. Sequencing used immunoSEQ multiplex PCR; TCRdb keeps in-frame clones, though not all of them. V, J and clone size are those of that table, while D and trimming were read from the DNA. The data contain roughly 150,000 clones, more than 80% of them seen just once; the ten biggest clones take up roughly 3.1%. The TCR sequence derives from a man in his fifties or sixties with acute or convalescent COVID-19. The chain uses TRBV6-5 and TRBJ2-7; D remains ambiguous. Source material: peripheral blood. Written as DNA, the CDR3 is TGTGCCAGCAGTTACTCGCGGCCTCCCTACGAGCAGTACTTC. Its protein product is CASSYSRPPYEQYF.